The subject of this entry is one T cell receptor (beta chain). Its matching antigen is unknown. Unique molecular identifiers were built into the TCRbeta library. From the PCR reads, TCRdb called clonotypes with MiXCR, one entry per CDR3 protein. The repertoire consists of over 400,000 distinct CDR3 sequences, with roughly two fifths occurring once and the leading ten covering around 29%. This record comes from a study of T-cell reconstitution after alpha-beta-depleted transplantation in children. Study conclusions and caveats: The main origin of T-cell counts and diversity one year after transplant was newly produced T cells. In some patients, recipient T cells and intrathymic progenitors surviving conditioning explained high day-60 diversity. After transplant, at about two months, alpha-beta T cells were reportedly derived from several hundred expanded graft clones.

The V gene's germline CDR1 is SGHVS and CDR2 FQNEAQ. This CDR3 contains 19 residues. The junction had 6 bases not matched to a gene; V was cut back by 0 bases and J by 0 bases. The material sequenced was PBMCs, taken before TCRalphabeta/CD19-depleted stem cell transplant. This chain links TRBV7-8 with TRBJ2-6, with 9 bases that match TRBD1. The receptor was derived from a girl aged 2-10 years with aplastic anemia, due to receive a stem cell transplant. The CDR3 region has the DNA TGTGCCAGCAGCTTAGCGAGGGGACAGGGAGCCTCTGGGGCCAACGTCCTGACTTTC. As protein: CASSLARGQGASGANVLTF. The full variable domain, its missing parts supplied by reference TRBV7-8 and TRBJ2-6, is GAGVSQSPRYKVAKRGQDVALRCDPISGHVSLFWYQQALGQGPEFLTYFQNEAQLDKSGLPSDRFFAERPEGSVSTLKIQRTQQEDSAVYLCASSLARGQGASGANVLTFGAGSRLTVL.